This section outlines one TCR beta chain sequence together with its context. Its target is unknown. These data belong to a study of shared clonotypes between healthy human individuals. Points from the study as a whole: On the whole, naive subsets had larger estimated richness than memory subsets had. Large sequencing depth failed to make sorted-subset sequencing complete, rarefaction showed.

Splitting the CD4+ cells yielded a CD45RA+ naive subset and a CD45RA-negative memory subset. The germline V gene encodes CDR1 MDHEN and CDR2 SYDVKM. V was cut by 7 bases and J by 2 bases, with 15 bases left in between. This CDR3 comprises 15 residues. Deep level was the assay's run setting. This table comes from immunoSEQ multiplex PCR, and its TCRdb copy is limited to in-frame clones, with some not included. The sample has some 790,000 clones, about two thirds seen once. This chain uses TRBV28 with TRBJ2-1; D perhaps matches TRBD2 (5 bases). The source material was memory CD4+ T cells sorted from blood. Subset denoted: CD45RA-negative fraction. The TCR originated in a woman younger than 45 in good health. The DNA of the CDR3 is TGTGCCAGCATTGGTGGAGAGGGCGCCTACAATGAGCAGTTCTTC. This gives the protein CASIGGEGAYNEQFF.